These 6 T cell receptor beta chains were all obtained from the same sample, sequenced in a study of T cell changes during pregnancy in multiple sclerosis. Clones were read by immunoSEQ multiplex PCR, and TCRdb kept only the in-frame ones, dropping some. The table records over 85,000 clones, 90% of them present only once. The sequences come from peripheral blood, collected in the second trimester of pregnancy. These receptor sequences come from a female donor in good health, enrolled as a control in a pregnancy study.

This sequence joins TRBV5-1 and TRBJ1-2, with D unclear. This CDR3 comprises 15 residues. V lost 0 bases and J 2 bases, leaving 11 bases between the germline ends. CDR1 and CDR2 from the germline V gene are SGHRS and YFSETQ. Here the CDR3 reads CASSLVLGNNYGYTF. The CDR3 DNA sequence: TGCGCCAGCAGCTTGGTTCTGGGCAACAACTATGGCTACACCTTC.

In DNA, the CDR3 is TGTGCCAGCAGATCCTACAGGGGTAGATATGGCTACACCTTC. Amino acid sequence: CASRSYRGRYGYTF. This sequence joins TRBV27 and TRBJ1-2; 7 bases match TRBD1. Looked up from germline, CDR1 is MNHEY and CDR2 is SMNVEV (reference sequence). Trimming cost V 6 bases and J 5 bases; bases outside gene matches: 9. The CDR3 sequence is 14 residues long.

The rearrangement uses TRBV6-6 and TRBJ2-3; D is uncertain. Trimming pared 5 bases from V and 4 bases from J, leaving 13 bases between. Looked up from germline, CDR1 is MNHNY and CDR2 is SVGAGI (reference sequence). The CDR3 runs to 14 residues. The chain's CDR3 is CASSPGWVADTQYF. In DNA, the CDR3 is TGTGCCAGCAGTCCAGGATGGGTTGCAGATACGCAGTATTTT.

This rearrangement joins TRBV30 to TRBJ1-2, with 9 positions matching TRBD1. In germline, CDR1 is GTSNPN, CDR2 SVGIG (reference sequence). The V gene end was trimmed by 1 base and the J gene end by 7 bases; junction bases not matched to a gene: 7. This CDR3 contains 14 residues. DNA for the CDR3: TGTGCCTGGAGTGAGGGAGACAGGGGGGGTGGCTACACCTTC. It specifies CAWSEGDRGGGYTF. The entire variable domain, with the rest obtained from reference TRBV30 and TRBJ1-2, is as follows: SQTIHQWPATLVQPVGSPLSLECTVEGTSNPNLYWYRQAAGRGLQLLFYSVGIGQISSEVPQNLSASRPQDRQFILSSKKLLLSDSGFYLCAWSEGDRGGGYTFGSGTRLTVV.

Comments on this clone: Different DNA sequences within this sample yield the same CDR3. The chain recombines TRBV7-2 with TRBJ1-1; the match to TRBD1 covers 10 bases. The junction had 5 bases not matched to a gene; V was cut back by 5 bases and J by 5 bases. Germline V gene sequence: CDR1 SGHTA, CDR2 FQGNSA. The CDR3 contains 14 residues. The CDR3 here is CASSPDRGRTEAFF. CDR3 DNA sequence: TGTGCCAGCAGCCCCGACAGGGGGCGGACTGAAGCTTTCTTT.

The CDR3 sequence: CASSKGHFSGANVLTF. CDR3 sequence (DNA): TGTGCCAGCAGCAAGGGACATTTCTCTGGGGCCAACGTCCTGACTTTC. The chain has TRBV7-2 and TRBJ2-6; maybe TRBD1 (6 bases). The CDR3 length is 16 residues. V was pared by 5 bases and J by 0 bases, with 11 bases between. Germline CDR1 is SGHTA and CDR2 is FQGNSA.